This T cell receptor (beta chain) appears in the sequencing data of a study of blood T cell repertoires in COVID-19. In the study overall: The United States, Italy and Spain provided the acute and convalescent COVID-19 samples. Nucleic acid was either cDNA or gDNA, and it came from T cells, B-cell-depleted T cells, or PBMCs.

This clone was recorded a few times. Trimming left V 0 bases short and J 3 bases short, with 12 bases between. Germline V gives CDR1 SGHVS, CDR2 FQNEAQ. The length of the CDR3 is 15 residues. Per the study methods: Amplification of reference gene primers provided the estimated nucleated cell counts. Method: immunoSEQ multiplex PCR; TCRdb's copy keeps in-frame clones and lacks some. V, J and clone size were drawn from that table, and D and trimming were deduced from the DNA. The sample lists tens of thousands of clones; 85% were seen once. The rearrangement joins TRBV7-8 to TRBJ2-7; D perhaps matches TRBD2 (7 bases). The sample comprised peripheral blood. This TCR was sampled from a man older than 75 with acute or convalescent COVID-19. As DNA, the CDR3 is TGTGCCAGCAGCTTAGCGTCGGGGGGCATCTACGAGCAGTACTTC. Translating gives CASSLASGGIYEQYF.